These 9 T cell receptor beta chains were sequenced from one sample in a study of cytomegalovirus exposure and HLA in healthy donors. A multiplex PCR was run with 60 Vbeta primers and 13 Jbeta primers. The assay was immunoSEQ multiplex PCR, and TCRdb's table has in-frame clones only and misses some. The sample holds 200,000 to 250,000 clones, around 76% seen once. Sample: PBMCs. These receptors came from a man aged 18 to 29 in good health and CMV-seronegative.

The chain uses TRBV29-1 and TRBJ2-7, with D hard to call. The CDR3 is 12 residues long. CDR1 and CDR2 from the germline V gene are SQVTM and ANQGSEA. V was pared by 3 bases and J by 6 bases, with 12 bases between. CDR3 amino acids: CSVDQQRGEQYF. In DNA form, the CDR3 reads TGCAGCGTTGACCAACAAAGAGGCGAGCAGTACTTC.

This chain uses TRBV11-2 with TRBJ1-4; 7 bases match TRBD1. CDR1 and CDR2 (germline): SGHAT, FQNNGV. This CDR3 region has 15 residues. V was clipped by 5 bases and J by 3 bases; unmatched bases: 6. CDR3 in amino acids: CASSLQTGSNEKLFF. Written as DNA, the CDR3 is TGTGCCAGCAGCCTACAGACAGGGTCTAATGAAAAACTGTTTTTT.

CDR3 protein: CASSRDLNNYGYTF. Written as DNA, the CDR3 is TGTGCCAGCAGTCGGGATCTCAATAACTATGGCTACACCTTC. The V call is TRBV4-2, the J call TRBJ1-2, with D uncertain. V shed 6 bases and J shed 1 base, with 12 bases lying between them. Germline CDR1 and CDR2: LGHNA and YNFKEQ. This CDR3 is 14 amino acids long.

V usage is TRBV28 and J usage is TRBJ1-1; 10 nucleotides line up with TRBD1. This CDR3 is 17 amino acids long. Per germline, CDR1 MDHEN and CDR2 SYDVKM. V was pared by 5 bases and J by 1 base, with 10 bases of the junction left unmatched. The CDR3 nucleotides read TGTGCCAGCAGTGCCCTCGGGACAGGGGCAGCGAACACTGAAGCTTTCTTT. Amino acids: CASSALGTGAANTEAFF.

In nucleotides, the CDR3 is TGTGCCAGCAGCAAAAGTACAAATCAGCCCCAGCATTTT. This codes for CASSKSTNQPQHF. The chain couples TRBV4-2 to TRBJ1-5, with unresolved D. The CDR3 contains 13 residues. The germline CDR1 and CDR2 sequences are LGHNA and YNFKEQ. Trimming took off 5 bases at V and 4 bases at J, with 9 bases between the two ends.

This clone was picked up one time. V gene TRBV29-1 combines with J gene TRBJ2-7, with TRBD2 matching 8 bases. Per germline, CDR1 SQVTM and CDR2 ANQGSEA. Trimming removed 8 bases from V and 6 bases from J; junction bases left unmatched: 9. The CDR3 is 12 amino acids. CDR3: CSPPGLAFEQYF. The CDR3 region has the DNA TGCAGCCCCCCCGGACTAGCCTTCGAGCAGTACTTC.

V is TRBV19 and J is TRBJ2-7; a weak D match, TRBD2 (6 bases). In germline, CDR1 is LNHDA, CDR2 SQIVND (reference sequence). There are 16 residues in the CDR3. V lost 5 bases to trimming and J lost 4 bases, with 21 bases between them. CDR3 coding DNA: TGTGCCAGTAGTGCCCCATCGGAGGGGCTAAGGTACGAGCAGTACTTC. It yields the protein CASSAPSEGLRYEQYF. Supplemented by reference TRBV19 and TRBJ2-7, the full variable domain reads DGGITQSPKYLFRKEGQNVTLSCEQNLNHDAMYWYRQDPGQGLRLIYYSQIVNDFQKGDIAEGYSVSREKKESFPLTVTSAQKNPTAFYLCASSAPSEGLRYEQYFGPGTRLTVT.

This chain joins TRBV6-5 and TRBJ1-2; 7 positions agree with TRBD1. The ends lost 0 bases at V and 5 bases at J; junction bases unmatched: 6. This CDR3 has 15 amino acids. Germline CDR1 is MNHEY and CDR2 is SVGAGI. The CDR3 sequence is CASSYSGQTIYGYTF. DNA of the CDR3: TGTGCCAGCAGTTACTCGGGACAGACAATTTATGGCTACACCTTC.

The genes are TRBV5-1 and TRBJ1-3; the match to TRBD1 covers 9 bases. Trimming cost V 4 bases and J 0 bases; bases outside gene matches: 8. The CDR3 consists of 17 residues. Germline values: CDR1 SGHRS, CDR2 YFSETQ. The CDR3 region is CASSRPGTGNSGNTIYF. CDR3 DNA sequence: TGCGCCAGCAGCCGGCCCGGGACAGGGAACTCTGGAAACACCATATATTTT.